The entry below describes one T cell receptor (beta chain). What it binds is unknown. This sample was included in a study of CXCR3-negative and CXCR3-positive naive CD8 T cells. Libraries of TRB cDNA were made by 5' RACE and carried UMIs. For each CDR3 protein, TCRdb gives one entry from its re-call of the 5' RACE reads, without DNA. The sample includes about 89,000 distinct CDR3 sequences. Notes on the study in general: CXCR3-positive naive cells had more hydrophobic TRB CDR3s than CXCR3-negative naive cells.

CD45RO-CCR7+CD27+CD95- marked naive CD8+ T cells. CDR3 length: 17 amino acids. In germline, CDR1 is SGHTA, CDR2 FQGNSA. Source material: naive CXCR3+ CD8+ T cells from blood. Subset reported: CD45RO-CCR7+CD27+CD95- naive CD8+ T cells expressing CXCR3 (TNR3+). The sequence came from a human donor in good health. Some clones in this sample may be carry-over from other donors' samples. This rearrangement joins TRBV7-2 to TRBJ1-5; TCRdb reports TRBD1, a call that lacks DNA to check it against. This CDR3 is CASSSLTGTAGNQPQHF.